This T cell receptor (beta chain) was found in a study of blood T cells in healthy people across ages. Turning to this clonotype: At one of its ends the junction is not consistent with the germline gene, which may arise from a read error.

The second PCR ran roughly 7 to 12 cycles with a sample-barcoded 5' primer and J-beta primers. Each CDR3 protein is one row after TCRdb ran MiXCR on the 5' RACE reads. This sample carries 600,000 to 850,000 distinct CDR3 sequences, about 25% of them seen once, and the ten largest clones take roughly 9%. This CDR3 has 13 amino acids. CDR1 is MNHEY and CDR2 is SVGEGT in the germline V gene. Separately, the same data were catalogued under a study of T cells of mothers and their children.

The chain carries TRBV6-2 or TRBV6-3 and TRBJ2-1; D perhaps matches TRBD1 (5 bases). The sequence was collected from a boy aged 5-17 years in good health. Sample: blood. The CDR3 region is CASSPGSYNKQFF. In DNA form, the CDR3 reads TGTGCCAGCAGTCCAGGGTCCTACAATAAGCAGTTCTTC.